The present T cell receptor (beta chain) was sequenced within a study of blood T cell repertoires in COVID-19. Study overall: Donors in the United States, Italy and Spain gave samples during acute or convalescent COVID-19. T cells, B-cell-depleted T cells, or PBMCs supplied cDNA or gDNA.

Original methodology: Amplifying reference gene primers gave estimates of nucleated cell counts. Using immunoSEQ multiplex PCR, the repertoire was profiled, and TCRdb retains in-frame clones only, with some absent. From that table come the V and J calls and clone size; the DNA was used to work out D and trimming. The data show some 250,000 clones, 70% to 90% seen once. The clonotype originates from a woman aged 60-75 years with COVID-19, enrolled during active disease. Sequencing input: peripheral blood.

The CDR3 nucleotides are TGCAGCGTTGAAGGTGGGCCCTCCTACAATGAGCAGTTCTTC. Amino acid sequence: CSVEGGPSYNEQFF. This chain uses TRBV29-1 with TRBJ2-1; D remains unclear. This CDR3 spans 14 amino acids. The germline CDR1 and CDR2 sequences are SQVTM and ANQGSEA. V lost 1 base and J lost 0, with 7 bases in between.